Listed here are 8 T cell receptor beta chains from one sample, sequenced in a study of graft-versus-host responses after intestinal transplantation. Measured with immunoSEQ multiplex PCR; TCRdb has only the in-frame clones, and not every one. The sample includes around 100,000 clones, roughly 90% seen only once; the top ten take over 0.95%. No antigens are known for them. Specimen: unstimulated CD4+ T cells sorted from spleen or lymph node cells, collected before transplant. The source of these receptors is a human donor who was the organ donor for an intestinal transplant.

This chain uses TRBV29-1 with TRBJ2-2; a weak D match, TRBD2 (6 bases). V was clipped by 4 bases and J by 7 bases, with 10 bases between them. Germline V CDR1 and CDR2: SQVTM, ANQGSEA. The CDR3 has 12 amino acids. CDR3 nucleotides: TGCAGCGTTGGGGGGGACGGCGGGGAGCTGTTTTTT. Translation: CSVGGDGGELFF.

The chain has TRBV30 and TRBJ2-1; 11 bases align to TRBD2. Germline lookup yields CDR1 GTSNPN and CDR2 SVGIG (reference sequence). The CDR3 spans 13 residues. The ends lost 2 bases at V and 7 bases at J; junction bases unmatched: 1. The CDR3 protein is CAWSRLAGNEQFF. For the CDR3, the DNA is TGTGCCTGGAGTCGACTAGCGGGGAATGAGCAGTTCTTC.

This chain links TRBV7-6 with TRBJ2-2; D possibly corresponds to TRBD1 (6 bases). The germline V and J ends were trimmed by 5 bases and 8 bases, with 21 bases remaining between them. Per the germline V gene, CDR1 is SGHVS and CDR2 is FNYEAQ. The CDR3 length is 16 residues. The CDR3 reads CASSKQSQGLLGELFF. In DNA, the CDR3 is TGTGCCAGCAGCAAACAATCACAGGGTCTTCTTGGGGAGCTGTTTTTT. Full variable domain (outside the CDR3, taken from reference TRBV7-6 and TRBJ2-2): GAGVSQSPRYKVTKRGQDVALRCDPISGHVSLYWYRQALGQGPEFLTYFNYEAQQDKSGLPNDRFSAERPEGSISTLTIQRTEQRDSAMYRCASSKQSQGLLGELFFGEGSRLTVL.

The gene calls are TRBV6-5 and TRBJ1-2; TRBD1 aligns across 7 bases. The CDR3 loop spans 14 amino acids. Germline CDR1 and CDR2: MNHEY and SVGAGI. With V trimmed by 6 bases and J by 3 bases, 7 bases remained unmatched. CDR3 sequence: CASRTGARDYGYTF. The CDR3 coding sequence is TGTGCCAGCAGAACAGGGGCGCGGGACTATGGCTACACCTTC.

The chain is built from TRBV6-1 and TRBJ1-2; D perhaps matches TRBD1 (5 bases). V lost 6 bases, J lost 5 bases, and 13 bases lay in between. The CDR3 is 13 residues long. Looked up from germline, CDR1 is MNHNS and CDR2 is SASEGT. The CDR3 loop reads CASRSQGVYGYTF. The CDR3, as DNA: TGTGCCAGCAGGAGCCAGGGTGTATATGGCTACACCTTC.

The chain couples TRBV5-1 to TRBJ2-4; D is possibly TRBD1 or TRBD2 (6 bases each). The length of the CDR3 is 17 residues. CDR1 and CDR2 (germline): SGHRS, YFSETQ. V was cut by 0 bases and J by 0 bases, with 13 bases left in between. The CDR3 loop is CASSLDRGPLAKNIQYF. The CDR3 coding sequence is TGCGCCAGCAGCTTGGATCGGGGGCCTCTAGCCAAAAACATTCAGTACTTC.

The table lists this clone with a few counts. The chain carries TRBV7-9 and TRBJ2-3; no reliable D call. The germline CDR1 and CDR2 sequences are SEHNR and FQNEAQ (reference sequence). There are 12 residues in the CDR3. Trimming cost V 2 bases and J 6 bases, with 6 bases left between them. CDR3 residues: CASSLSKDTQYF. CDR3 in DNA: TGTGCCAGCAGCTTATCGAAGGATACGCAGTATTTT.

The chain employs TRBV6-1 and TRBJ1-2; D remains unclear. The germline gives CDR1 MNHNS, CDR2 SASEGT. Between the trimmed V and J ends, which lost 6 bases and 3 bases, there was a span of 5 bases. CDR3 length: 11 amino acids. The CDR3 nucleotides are TGTGCCAGCAGGAGGGACTATGGCTACACCTTC. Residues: CASRRDYGYTF.